This entry is about one T cell receptor beta chain. Its cognate antigen is unknown. The record originates from a study of T cell responses to AZD1222 COVID-19 vaccine. Overall study findings and caveats: Sampling that yielded the repertoires occurred only after the peak T cell response. Of the AZD1222 recipients, only five to seven were seropositive at baseline.

Germline CDR1 and CDR2: LGHNT and FRNRAP. The ends were cut back, 4 bases at V and 5 bases at J, with 15 bases in the middle. There are 14 residues in the CDR3. TCRdb's copy holds only in-frame clones and misses some; the assay was immunoSEQ multiplex PCR. The repertoire holds roughly 77,000 clones, with 90% as singletons. This rearrangement joins TRBV12-5 to TRBJ2-7, with D perhaps TRBD1 (5 bases). The sample was peripheral blood, taken 28 days after the second AZD1222 dose. The sequence was collected from an adult who received the AZD1222 COVID-19 vaccine. CDR3 region: CASGSKTGPNEQYF. The DNA of the CDR3 is TGTGCTAGTGGTTCAAAAACAGGTCCCAACGAGCAGTACTTC. Drawing the rest from reference TRBV12-5 and TRBJ2-7, the complete variable domain is DARVTQTPRHKVTEMGQEVTMRCQPILGHNTVFWYRQTMMQGLELLAYFRNRAPLDDSGMPKDRFSAEMPDATLATLKIQPSEPRDSAVYFCASGSKTGPNEQYFGPGTRLTVT.